The present T cell receptor beta chain was sequenced within a study of T cell clones after liver transplantation. Study in general: In this trial, immunosuppression withdrawal was attempted within 2 years of liver transplant. Third-party-reactive TCRbeta sequences from pre-transplant mixed lymphocyte reactions served as antigen-independent comparators.

A remark on this clone: Its antigen is unknown.

Some clones are missing from TCRdb's copy, which holds only in-frame ones; the method was immunoSEQ multiplex PCR. The sample shows tens of thousands of clones, around 70% of them seen only once. CDR3 length: 15 amino acids. The germline V gene encodes CDR1 MNHNS and CDR2 SASEGT. Unmatched junction bases numbered 7, after V lost 7 bases and J lost 3 bases. Broader study findings: A larger donor-reactive than third-party decline suggested partial antigen-specific deletion.

This sequence joins TRBV6-1 and TRBJ2-5; the match to TRBD2 covers 11 bases. The sequencing used CD4+ T cells from blood, collected at the roughly 15-month timepoint. The source is a human patient who received a liver transplant. Some T cells may be transferred from the graft donor. The CDR3 protein is CASISSGGYEETQYF. CDR3 in DNA: TGTGCCAGCATCTCTAGCGGGGGGTATGAAGAGACCCAGTACTTC.